These 8 T cell receptor beta chains came from one sample sequenced in a study of metastatic and nonmetastatic thyroid tumors. Not a single patient had been given any form of treatment at any point before undergoing thyroid surgery. With MiXCR, TCRdb called clones anew from the PCR reads. The repertoire holds over 40,000 clones, with about an eighth as singletons. The sample consisted of blood. The receptors stem from a female donor with papillary thyroid cancer or a benign thyroid nodule (not recorded which). Some clones in this sample may be carry-over from other donors' samples.

A word on this clone: At one end, the junction sequence differs from germline, possibly due to a read error. CDR3 protein: CSAPRVGSISHEQYF. The CDR3 region has the DNA TGCAGTGCGCCCCGCGTGGGCAGTATCTCCCACGAGCAGTACTTC. The gene calls are TRBV20-1 and TRBJ2-7; D not certain. The length of the CDR3 is 15 residues. Germline CDR1 and CDR2: DFQATT and SNEGSKA (reference sequence).

This clone has a count of ten or more. The V gene is TRBV5-1, the J gene TRBJ1-5; possible D gene TRBD1, 5 bases. Germline V gene data show CDR1 as SGHRS and CDR2 as YFSETQ. The CDR3 runs 15 residues. Trimming removed 3 bases from V and 7 bases from J, with 17 bases in between. CDR3 sequence: CASSSSGDRGQPQHF. The CDR3 DNA is TGCGCCAGCAGCTCTTCGGGGGACCGGGGGCAGCCCCAGCATTTT.

This clone was counted many times. The sample contains more than one DNA sequence encoding this CDR3. The chain recombines TRBV20-1 with TRBJ2-3; tentative D call: TRBD1 (5 bases). CDR1 and CDR2 from the germline V gene are DFQATT and SNEGSKA (reference sequence). CDR3 length equals 15 residues. Deletions cut 0 bases from V and 2 bases from J, with 12 bases between. The CDR3 nucleotides read TGCAGTGCTAGAGATGGGCAGGGATACACAGATACGCAGTATTTT. The encoded protein is CSARDGQGYTDTQYF.

This clone was detected many times. The V gene is TRBV2, the J gene TRBJ1-5; D is unresolved. The germline CDR1 and CDR2 sequences are SNHLY and FYNNEI. The V end was cut by 4 bases, the J end by 3 bases, with 4 bases between. The CDR3 covers 12 residues. The CDR3 sequence is CASSGPNQPQHF. CDR3 sequence (DNA): TGTGCCAGCAGTGGGCCCAATCAGCCCCAGCATTTT.

This chain connects TRBV6-5 to TRBJ2-5, with 15 bases identical to TRBD2. Looked up from germline, CDR1 is MNHEY and CDR2 is SVGAGI. The CDR3 is 19 amino acids. V gave up 3 bases and J gave up 4 bases; unmatched junction bases: 12. The CDR3 here is CASSYSGLAGGPGGETQYF. CDR3 bases: TGTGCCAGCAGTTATTCAGGACTAGCGGGAGGGCCGGGGGGAGAGACCCAGTACTTC.

In this sample, this clone turned up many times. The chain links TRBV5-4 to TRBJ2-3; 11 positions agree with TRBD2. The CDR3 runs to 14 residues. V lost 6 bases, J lost 1 base, and 1 base stayed unmatched. Germline loops: CDR1 SGHNT, CDR2 YYREEE (reference sequence). The CDR3 DNA reads as TGTGCCAGCACACTAGCGGGAGGCACAGATACGCAGTATTTT. This translates into CASTLAGGTDTQYF.

This clone was detected ten times or more. This rearrangement joins TRBV4-1 to TRBJ1-3; TRBD1 might be the D (5 bases). V lost 4 bases, J lost 1 base, and 14 bases lay in between. Per the germline V gene, CDR1 is MGHRA and CDR2 is YSYEKL. This CDR3 spans 16 amino acids. The CDR3: CASSPSRTFSGNTIYF. In DNA, the CDR3 is TGCGCCAGCAGCCCCTCCCGGACATTTTCTGGAAACACCATATATTTT.

This clone was seen ten or more times. The chain is built from TRBV2 and TRBJ2-7; TRBD1 is a possible D gene (5 bases). The CDR3 runs to 13 residues. V was shortened by 7 bases and J by 6 bases, with 16 bases between the two germline ends. Looked up from germline, CDR1 is SNHLY and CDR2 is FYNNEI. CDR3 sequence (DNA): TGTGCCAGCACACAGGCCGGGTTCCGCGAGCAGTACTTC. The encoded protein is CASTQAGFREQYF.